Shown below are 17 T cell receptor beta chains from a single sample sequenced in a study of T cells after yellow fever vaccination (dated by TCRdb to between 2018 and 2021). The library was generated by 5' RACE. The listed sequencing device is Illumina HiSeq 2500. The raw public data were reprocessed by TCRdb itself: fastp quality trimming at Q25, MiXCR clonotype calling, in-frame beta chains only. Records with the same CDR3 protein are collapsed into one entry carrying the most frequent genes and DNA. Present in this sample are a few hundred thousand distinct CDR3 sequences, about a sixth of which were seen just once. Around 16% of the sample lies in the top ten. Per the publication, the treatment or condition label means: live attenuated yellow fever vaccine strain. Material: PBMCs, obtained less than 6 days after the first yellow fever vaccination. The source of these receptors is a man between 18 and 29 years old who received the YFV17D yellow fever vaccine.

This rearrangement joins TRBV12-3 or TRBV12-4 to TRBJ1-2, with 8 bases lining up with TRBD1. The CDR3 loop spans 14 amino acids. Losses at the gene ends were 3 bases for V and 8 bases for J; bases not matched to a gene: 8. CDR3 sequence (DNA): TGTGCCAGCAGTTTCGCCAGGGGGCGCCCGGGCTACACCTTC. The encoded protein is CASSFARGRPGYTF.

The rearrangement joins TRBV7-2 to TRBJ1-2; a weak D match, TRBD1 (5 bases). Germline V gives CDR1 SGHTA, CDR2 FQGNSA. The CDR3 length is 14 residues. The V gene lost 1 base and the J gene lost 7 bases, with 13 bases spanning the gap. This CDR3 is CASSLGANGGGYTF. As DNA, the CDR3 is TGTGCCAGCAGCTTAGGGGCCAACGGGGGTGGCTACACCTTC.

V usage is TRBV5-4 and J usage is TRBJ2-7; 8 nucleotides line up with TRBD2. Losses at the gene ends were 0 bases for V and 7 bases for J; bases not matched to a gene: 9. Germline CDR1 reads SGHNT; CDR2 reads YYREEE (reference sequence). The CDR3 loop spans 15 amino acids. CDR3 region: CASSLGGGGFLEQYF. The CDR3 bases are TGTGCCAGCAGCTTGGGCGGCGGGGGGTTCCTGGAGCAGTACTTC.

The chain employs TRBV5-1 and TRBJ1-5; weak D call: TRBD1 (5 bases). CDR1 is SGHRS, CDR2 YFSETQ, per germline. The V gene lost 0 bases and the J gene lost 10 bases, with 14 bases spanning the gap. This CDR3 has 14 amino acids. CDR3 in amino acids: CASSLEGPREPQHF. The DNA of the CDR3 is TGCGCCAGCAGCTTGGAGGGGCCAAGGGAACCCCAGCATTTT. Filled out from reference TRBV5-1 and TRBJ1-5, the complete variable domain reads KAGVTQTPRYLIKTRGQQVTLSCSPISGHRSVSWYQQTPGQGLQFLFEYFSETQRNKGNFPGRFSGRQFSNSRSEMNVSTLELGDSALYLCASSLEGPREPQHFGDGTRLSIL.

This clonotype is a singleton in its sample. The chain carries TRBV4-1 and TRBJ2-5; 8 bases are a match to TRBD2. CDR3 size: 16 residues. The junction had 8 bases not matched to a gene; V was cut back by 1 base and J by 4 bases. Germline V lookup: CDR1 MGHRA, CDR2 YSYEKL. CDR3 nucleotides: TGCGCCAGCAGCCAAGGGCGGGGGGCCCTGACAGAGACCCAGTACTTC. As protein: CASSQGRGALTETQYF.

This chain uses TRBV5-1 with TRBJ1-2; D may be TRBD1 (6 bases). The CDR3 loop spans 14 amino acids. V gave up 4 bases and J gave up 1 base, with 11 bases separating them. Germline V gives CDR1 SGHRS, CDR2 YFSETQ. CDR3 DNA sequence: TGCGCCAGCAGCAAACAGGGTAGTAACTATGGCTACACCTTC. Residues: CASSKQGSNYGYTF.

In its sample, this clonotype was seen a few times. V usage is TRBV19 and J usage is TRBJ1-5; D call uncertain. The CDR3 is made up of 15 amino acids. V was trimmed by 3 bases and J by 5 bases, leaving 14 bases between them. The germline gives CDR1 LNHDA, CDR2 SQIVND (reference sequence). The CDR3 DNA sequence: TGTGCCAGTAGTATCCCAGGAATGAGGTATCAGCCCCAGCATTTT. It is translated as CASSIPGMRYQPQHF.

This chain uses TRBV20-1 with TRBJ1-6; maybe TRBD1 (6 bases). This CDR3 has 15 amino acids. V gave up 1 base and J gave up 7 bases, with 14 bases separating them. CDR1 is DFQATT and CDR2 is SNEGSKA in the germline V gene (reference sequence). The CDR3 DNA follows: TGCAGTGCTAGAGTAGGGGGGGCGGACAATTCACCCCTCCACTTT. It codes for CSARVGGADNSPLHF.

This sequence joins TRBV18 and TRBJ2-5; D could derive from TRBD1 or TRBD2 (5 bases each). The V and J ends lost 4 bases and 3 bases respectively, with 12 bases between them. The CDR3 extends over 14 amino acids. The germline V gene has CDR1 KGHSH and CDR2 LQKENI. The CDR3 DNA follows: TGTGCCAGCTCACGTGAGGGGCTTAAAGAGACCCAGTACTTC. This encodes CASSREGLKETQYF.

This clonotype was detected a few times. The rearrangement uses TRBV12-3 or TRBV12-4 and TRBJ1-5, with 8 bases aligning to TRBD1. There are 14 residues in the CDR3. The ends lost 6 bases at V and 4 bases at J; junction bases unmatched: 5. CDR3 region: CASRRQGINQPQHF. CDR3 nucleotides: TGTGCCAGCAGGCGACAGGGGATAAATCAGCCCCAGCATTTT.

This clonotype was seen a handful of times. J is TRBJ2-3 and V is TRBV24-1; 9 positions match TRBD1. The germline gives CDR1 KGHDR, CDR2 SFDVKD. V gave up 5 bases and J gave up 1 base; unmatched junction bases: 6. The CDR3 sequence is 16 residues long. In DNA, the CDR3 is TGTGCCACCAGTGTACAGGGGGCGAGGGGCACAGATACGCAGTATTTT. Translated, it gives CATSVQGARGTDTQYF.

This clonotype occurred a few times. The CDR3 nucleotides are TGTGCCAGCACCGAAGCCGCGGGGGTCCAAGAGACCCAGTACTTC. Protein sequence: CASTEAAGVQETQYF. The V call is TRBV7-2, the J call TRBJ2-5; TRBD2 matches at 7 bases. Trimming cost V 7 bases and J 1 base; bases outside gene matches: 9. Germline CDR1 is SGHTA and CDR2 is FQGNSA. The CDR3 sequence is 15 residues long.

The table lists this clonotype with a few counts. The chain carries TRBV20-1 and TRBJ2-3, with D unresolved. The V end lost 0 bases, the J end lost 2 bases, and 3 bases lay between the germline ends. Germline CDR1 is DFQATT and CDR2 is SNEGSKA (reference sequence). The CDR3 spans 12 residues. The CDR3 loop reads CSARDDTDTQYF. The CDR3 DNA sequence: TGCAGTGCTAGAGATGACACAGATACGCAGTATTTT.

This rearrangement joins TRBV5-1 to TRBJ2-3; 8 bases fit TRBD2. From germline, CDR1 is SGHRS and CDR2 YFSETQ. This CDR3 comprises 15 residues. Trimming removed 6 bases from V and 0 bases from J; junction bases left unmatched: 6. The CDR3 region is CASNPGGQSTDTQYF. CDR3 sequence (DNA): TGCGCCAGCAATCCGGGGGGGCAGAGCACAGATACGCAGTATTTT.

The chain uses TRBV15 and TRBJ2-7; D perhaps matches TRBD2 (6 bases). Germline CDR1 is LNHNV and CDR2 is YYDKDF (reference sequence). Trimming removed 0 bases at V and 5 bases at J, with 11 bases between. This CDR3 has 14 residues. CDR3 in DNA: TGTGCCACCAGCAGAGATCGGCGGGGACACGAGCAGTACTTC. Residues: CATSRDRRGHEQYF.

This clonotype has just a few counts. The CDR3 DNA follows: TGTGCCAGTAGCCTCACGCCTGGACAGGCCTACGAGCAGTACTTC. Translated, it gives CASSLTPGQAYEQYF. This chain uses TRBV19 with TRBJ2-7; TRBD1 matches at 7 bases. The CDR3 spans 15 residues. The V gene's germline CDR1 is LNHDA and CDR2 SQIVND (reference sequence). V lost 6 bases to trimming and J lost 2 bases; unmatched junction nucleotides: 10.

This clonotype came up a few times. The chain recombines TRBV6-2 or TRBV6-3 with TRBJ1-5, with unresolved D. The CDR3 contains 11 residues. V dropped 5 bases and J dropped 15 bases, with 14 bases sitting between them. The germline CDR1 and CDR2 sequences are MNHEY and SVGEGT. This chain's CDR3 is CASSIGGIPHF. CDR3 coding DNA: TGTGCCAGCAGTATCGGAGGCATACCGCATTTT.